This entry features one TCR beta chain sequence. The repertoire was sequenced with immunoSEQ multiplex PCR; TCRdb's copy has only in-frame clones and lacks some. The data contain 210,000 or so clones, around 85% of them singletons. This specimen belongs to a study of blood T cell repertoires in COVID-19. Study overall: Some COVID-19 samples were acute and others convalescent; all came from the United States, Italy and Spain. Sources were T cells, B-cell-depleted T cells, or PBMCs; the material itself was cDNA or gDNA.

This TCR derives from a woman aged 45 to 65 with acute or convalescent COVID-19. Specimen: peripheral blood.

CDR3: CATSGGQGKSDTQYF. The CDR3 DNA sequence: TGTGCCACCAGTGGCGGACAGGGGAAATCAGATACGCAGTATTTT. The gene calls are TRBV24-1 and TRBJ2-3, with 9 bases lining up with TRBD1. CDR3 size: 15 residues. CDR1 is KGHDR, CDR2 SFDVKD, per germline. V trimming: 5 bases; J trimming: 4 bases; junction bases outside the gene matches: 6.